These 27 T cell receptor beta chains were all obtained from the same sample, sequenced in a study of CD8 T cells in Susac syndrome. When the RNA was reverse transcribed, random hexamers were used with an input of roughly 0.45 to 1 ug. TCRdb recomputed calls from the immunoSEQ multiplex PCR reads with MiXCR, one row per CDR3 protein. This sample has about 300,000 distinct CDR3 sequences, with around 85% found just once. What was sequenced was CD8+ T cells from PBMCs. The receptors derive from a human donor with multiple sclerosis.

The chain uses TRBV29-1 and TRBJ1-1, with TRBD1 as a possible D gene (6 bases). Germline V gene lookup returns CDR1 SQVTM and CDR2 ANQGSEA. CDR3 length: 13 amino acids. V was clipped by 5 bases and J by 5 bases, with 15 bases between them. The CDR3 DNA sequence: TGCAGCGTTAGGTCGAGAGGGGGGACTGAAGCTTTCTTT. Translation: CSVRSRGGTEAFF.

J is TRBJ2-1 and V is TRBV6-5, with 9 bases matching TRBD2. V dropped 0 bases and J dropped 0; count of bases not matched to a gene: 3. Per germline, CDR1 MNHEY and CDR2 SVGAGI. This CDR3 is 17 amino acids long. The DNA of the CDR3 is TGTGCCAGCAGTTACTCGACTAGCGGAAGCTCCTACAATGAGCAGTTCTTC. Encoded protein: CASSYSTSGSSYNEQFF.

CDR3: CAWSELAVSYEQYF. The CDR3 region has the DNA TGTGCCTGGAGTGAACTAGCGGTGTCCTACGAGCAGTACTTC. The rearrangement links TRBV30 to TRBJ2-7; TRBD2 matches 8 bases. With V trimmed by 1 base and J by 1 base, 3 bases remained unmatched. This CDR3 region has 14 residues. CDR1 is GTSNPN, CDR2 SVGIG, per germline (reference sequence). Full variable domain (rest looked up from reference TRBV30 and TRBJ2-7): SQTIHQWPATLVQPVGSPLSLECTVEGTSNPNLYWYRQAAGRGLQLLFYSVGIGQISSEVPQNLSASRPQDRQFILSSKKLLLSDSGFYLCAWSELAVSYEQYFGPGTRLTVT.

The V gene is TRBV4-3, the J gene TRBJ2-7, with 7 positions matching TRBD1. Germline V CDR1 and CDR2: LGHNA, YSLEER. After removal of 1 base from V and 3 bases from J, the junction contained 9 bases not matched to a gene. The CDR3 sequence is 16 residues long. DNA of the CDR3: TGCGCCAGCAGCCAAGGGTTAGGGGACAGCGGCTACGAGCAGTACTTC. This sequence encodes CASSQGLGDSGYEQYF.

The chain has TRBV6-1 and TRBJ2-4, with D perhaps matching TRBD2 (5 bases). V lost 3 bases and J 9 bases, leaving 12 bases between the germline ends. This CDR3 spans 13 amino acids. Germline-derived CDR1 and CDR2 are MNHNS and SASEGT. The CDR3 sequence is CASSDYTGSIQYF. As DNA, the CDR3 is TGTGCCAGCAGTGATTACACGGGAAGCATTCAGTACTTC.

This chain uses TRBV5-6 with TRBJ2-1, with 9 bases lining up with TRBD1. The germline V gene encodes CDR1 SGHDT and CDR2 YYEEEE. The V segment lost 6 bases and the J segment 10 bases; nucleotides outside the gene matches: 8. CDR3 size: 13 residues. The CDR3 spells CASTRQGVSEQFF. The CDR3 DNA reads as TGTGCCAGCACCAGACAGGGGGTAAGCGAGCAGTTCTTC. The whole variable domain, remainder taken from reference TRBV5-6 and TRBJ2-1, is DAGVTQSPTHLIKTRGQQVTLRCSPKSGHDTVSWYQQALGQGPQFIFQYYEEEERQRGNFPDRFSGHQFPNYSSELNVNALLLGDSALYLCASTRQGVSEQFFGPGTRLTVL.

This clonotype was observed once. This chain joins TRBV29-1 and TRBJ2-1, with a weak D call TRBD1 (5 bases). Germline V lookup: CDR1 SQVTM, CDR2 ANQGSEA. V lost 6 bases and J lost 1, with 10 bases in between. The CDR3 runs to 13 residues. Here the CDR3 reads CSVLTVSYNEQFF. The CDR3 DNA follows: TGCAGCGTGCTGACAGTGTCCTACAATGAGCAGTTCTTC.

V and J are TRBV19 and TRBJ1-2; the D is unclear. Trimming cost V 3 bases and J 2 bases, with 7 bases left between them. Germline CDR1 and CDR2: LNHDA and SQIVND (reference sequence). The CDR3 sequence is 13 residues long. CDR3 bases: TGTGCCAGTAGTATCCAAGAGAACTATGGCTACACCTTC. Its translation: CASSIQENYGYTF.

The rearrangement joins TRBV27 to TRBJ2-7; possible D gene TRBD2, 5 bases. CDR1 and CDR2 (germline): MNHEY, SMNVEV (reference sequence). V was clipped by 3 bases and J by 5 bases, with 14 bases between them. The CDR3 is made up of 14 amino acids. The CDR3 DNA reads TGTGCCAGCAGTTTGTCGGGATCCTACAACGAGCAGTACTTC. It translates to CASSLSGSYNEQYF.

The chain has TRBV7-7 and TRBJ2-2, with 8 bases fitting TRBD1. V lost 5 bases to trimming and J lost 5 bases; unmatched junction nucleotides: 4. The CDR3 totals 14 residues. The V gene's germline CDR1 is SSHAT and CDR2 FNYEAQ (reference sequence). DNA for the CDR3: TGTGCCAGCAGCCCAGGGGGCTGGACCGGGGAGCTGTTTTTT. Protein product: CASSPGGWTGELFF.

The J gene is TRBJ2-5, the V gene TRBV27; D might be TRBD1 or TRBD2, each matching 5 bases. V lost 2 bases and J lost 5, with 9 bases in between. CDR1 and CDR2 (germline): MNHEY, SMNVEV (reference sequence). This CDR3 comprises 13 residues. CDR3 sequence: CASSLRDGETQYF. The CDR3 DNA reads TGTGCCAGCAGTTTACGGGACGGGGAGACCCAGTACTTC.

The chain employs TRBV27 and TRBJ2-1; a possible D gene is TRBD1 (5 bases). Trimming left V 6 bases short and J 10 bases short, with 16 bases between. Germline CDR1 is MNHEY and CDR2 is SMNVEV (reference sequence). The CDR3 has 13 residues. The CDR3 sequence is CASSLWGSEEQFF. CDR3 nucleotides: TGTGCCAGCAGCCTCTGGGGCTCCGAAGAGCAGTTCTTC.

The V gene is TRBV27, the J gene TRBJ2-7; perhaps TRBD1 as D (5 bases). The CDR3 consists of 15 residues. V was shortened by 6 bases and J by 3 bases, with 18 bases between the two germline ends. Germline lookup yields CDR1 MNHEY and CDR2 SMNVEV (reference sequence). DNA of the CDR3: TGTGCCAGCAGCCCTAAGGGGTGGCGGAGCTACGAGCAGTACTTC. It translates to CASSPKGWRSYEQYF.

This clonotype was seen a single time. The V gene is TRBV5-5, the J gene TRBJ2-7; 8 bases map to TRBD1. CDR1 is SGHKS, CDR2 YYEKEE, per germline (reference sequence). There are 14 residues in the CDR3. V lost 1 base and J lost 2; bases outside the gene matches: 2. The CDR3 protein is CASSLWDRTYEQYF. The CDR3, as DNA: TGTGCCAGCAGCTTGTGGGACAGGACCTACGAGCAGTACTTC.

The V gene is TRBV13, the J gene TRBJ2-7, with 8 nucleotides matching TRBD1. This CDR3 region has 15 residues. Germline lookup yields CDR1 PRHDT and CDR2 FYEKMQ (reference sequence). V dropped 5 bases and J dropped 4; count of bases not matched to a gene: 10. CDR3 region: CASSPRQGPAYEQYF. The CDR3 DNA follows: TGTGCCAGCAGCCCACGACAGGGGCCGGCGTACGAGCAGTACTTC.

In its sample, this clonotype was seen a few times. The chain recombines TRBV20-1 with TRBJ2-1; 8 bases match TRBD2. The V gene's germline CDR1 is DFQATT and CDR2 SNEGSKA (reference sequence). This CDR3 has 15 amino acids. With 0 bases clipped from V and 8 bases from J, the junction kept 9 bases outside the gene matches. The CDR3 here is CSARDRQAGDHEQFF. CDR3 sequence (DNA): TGCAGTGCTAGAGATCGACAAGCGGGAGACCATGAGCAGTTCTTC.

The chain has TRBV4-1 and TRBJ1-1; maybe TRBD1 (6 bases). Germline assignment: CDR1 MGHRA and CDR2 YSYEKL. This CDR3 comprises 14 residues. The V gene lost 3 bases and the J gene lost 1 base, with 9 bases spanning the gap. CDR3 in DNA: TGCGCCAGCAGCCATCAGGGACAGAACACTGAAGCTTTCTTT. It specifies CASSHQGQNTEAFF.

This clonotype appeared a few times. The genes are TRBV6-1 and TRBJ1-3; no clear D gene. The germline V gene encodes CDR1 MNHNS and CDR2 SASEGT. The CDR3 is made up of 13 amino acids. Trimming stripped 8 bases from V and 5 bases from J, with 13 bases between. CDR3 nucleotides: TGTGCCAGCCTTCCCGGGATTAGAAACACCATATATTTT. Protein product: CASLPGIRNTIYF.

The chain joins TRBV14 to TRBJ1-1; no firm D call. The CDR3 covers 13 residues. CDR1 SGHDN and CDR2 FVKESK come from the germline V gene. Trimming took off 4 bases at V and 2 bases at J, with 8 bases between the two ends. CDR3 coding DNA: TGTGCCAGCAGCCCGACTCAAAACACTGAAGCTTTCTTT. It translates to CASSPTQNTEAFF. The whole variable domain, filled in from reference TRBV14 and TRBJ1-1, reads EAGVTQFPSHSVIEKGQTVTLRCDPISGHDNLYWYRRVMGKEIKFLLHFVKESKQDESGMPNNRFLAERTGGTYSTLKVQPAELEDSGVYFCASSPTQNTEAFFGQGTRLTVV.

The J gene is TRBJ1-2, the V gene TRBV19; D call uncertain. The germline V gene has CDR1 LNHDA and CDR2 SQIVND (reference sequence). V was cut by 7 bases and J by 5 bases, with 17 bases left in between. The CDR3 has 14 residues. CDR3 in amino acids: CASTDADVGYGYTF. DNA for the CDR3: TGTGCCAGTACCGATGCCGATGTAGGGTATGGCTACACCTTC.

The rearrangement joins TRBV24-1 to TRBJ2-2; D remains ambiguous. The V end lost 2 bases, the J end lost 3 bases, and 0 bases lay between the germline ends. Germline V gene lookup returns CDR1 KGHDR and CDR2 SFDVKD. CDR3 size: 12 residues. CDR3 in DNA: TGTGCCACCAGTGATTACACCGGGGAGCTGTTTTTT. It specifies CATSDYTGELFF.

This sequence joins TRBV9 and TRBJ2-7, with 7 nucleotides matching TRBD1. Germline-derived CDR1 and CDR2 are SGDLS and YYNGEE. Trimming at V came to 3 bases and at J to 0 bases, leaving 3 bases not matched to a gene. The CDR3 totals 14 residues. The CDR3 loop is CASSEGDSSYEQYF. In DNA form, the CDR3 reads TGTGCCAGCAGCGAAGGGGACAGCTCCTACGAGCAGTACTTC.

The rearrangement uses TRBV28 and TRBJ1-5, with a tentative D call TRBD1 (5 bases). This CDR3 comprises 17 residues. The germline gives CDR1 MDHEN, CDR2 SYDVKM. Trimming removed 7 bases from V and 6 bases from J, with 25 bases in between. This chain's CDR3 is CASIHRLRGYFAQPQHF. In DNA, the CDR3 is TGTGCCAGCATCCACCGTCTCCGGGGGTATTTCGCTCAGCCCCAGCATTTT.

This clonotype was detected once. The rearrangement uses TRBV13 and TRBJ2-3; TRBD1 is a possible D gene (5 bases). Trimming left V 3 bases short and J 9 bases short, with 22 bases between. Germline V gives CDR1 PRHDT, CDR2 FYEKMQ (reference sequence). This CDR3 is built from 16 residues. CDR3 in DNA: TGTGCCAGCAGCTTGTCAGGGTTAGTAGCAGTTGCCACGCAGTATTTT. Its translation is CASSLSGLVAVATQYF.

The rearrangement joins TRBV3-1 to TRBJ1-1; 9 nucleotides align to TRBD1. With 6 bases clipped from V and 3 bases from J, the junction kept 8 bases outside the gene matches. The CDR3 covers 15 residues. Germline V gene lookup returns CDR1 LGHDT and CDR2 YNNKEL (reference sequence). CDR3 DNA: TGTGCCAGCAGTCCCCGGGACAGGGCGTACACTGAAGCTTTCTTT. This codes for CASSPRDRAYTEAFF.

The CDR3 loop is CASSSGTLAYEQYF. The DNA for the CDR3 is TGTGCCAGCAGTTCGGGGACCCTTGCCTACGAGCAGTACTTC. This chain links TRBV27 with TRBJ2-7; D could derive from TRBD1 or TRBD2 (5 bases each). Deletions cut 4 bases from V and 2 bases from J, with 12 bases between. Germline V gene sequence: CDR1 MNHEY, CDR2 SMNVEV (reference sequence). This CDR3 has 14 residues.

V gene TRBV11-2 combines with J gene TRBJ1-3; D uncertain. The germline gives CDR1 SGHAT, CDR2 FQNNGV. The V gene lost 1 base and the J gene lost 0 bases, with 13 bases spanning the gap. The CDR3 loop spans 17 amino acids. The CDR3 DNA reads TGTGCCAGCAGCTTAGTCCCCCCGCGGAGCTCTGGAAACACCATATATTTT. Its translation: CASSLVPPRSSGNTIYF. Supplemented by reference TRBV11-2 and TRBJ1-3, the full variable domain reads EAGVAQSPRYKIIEKRQSVAFWCNPISGHATLYWYQQILGQGPKLLIQFQNNGVVDDSQLPKDRFSAERLKGVDSTLKIQPAKLEDSAVYLCASSLVPPRSSGNTIYFGEGSWLTVV.